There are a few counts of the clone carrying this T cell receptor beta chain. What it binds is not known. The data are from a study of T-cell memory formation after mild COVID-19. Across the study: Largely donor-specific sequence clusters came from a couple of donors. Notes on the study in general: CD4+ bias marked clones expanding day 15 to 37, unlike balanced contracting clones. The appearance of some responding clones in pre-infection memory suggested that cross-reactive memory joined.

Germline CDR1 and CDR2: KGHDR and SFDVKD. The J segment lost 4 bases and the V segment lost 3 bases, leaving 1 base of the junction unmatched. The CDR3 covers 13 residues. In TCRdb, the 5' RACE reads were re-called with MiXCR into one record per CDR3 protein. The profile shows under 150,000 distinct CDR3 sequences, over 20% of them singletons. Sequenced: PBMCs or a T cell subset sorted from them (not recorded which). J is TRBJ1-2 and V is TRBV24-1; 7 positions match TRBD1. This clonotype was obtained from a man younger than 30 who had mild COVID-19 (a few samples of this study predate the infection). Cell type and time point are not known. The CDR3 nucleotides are TGTGCCACCAGTGATGGGACAGTCTATGGCTACACCTTC. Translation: CATSDGTVYGYTF.